The 17 T cell receptor beta chains in this list originate from one sample, sequenced in a study of blood T cell repertoires in COVID-19. Libraries were prepared by immunoSEQ multiplex PCR; TCRdb keeps only in-frame clonotypes and omits some of them. The sample has a few hundred thousand clones; 86% are singletons. The sequenced sample consisted of peripheral blood. Receptors were obtained from a man between 18 and 35 years old with active or convalescent COVID-19.

The chain has TRBV13 and TRBJ2-7; 12 bases fit TRBD1. With V trimmed by 3 bases and J by 5 bases, 8 bases remained unmatched. CDR1 and CDR2 from the germline V gene are PRHDT and FYEKMQ (reference sequence). The CDR3 runs to 16 residues. The CDR3 sequence: CASSLYGGQGADEQYF. The CDR3 coding sequence is TGTGCCAGCAGCTTGTATGGGGGACAGGGGGCTGACGAGCAGTACTTC.

The chain uses TRBV10-2 and TRBJ2-2; 14 bases agree with TRBD2. Unmatched junction bases numbered 8, after V lost 4 bases and J lost 1 base. Germline values: CDR1 WSHSY, CDR2 SAAADI. The CDR3 totals 19 residues. The CDR3 is CASSGLGTSGGLNTGELFF. DNA for the CDR3: TGCGCCAGCAGTGGACTCGGGACTAGCGGGGGCCTGAACACCGGGGAGCTGTTTTTT.

The V gene is TRBV5-4, the J gene TRBJ2-3; 9 bases are shared with TRBD2. Per the germline V gene, CDR1 is SGHNT and CDR2 is YYREEE (reference sequence). This CDR3 contains 17 residues. V gave up 4 bases and J gave up 5 bases; unmatched junction bases: 14. Written as DNA, the CDR3 is TGTGCCAGCAGCCCCCCAGGGGCGGGGGGGCCGGGAGATACGCAGTATTTT. Protein sequence: CASSPPGAGGPGDTQYF.

The chain uses TRBV4-1 and TRBJ1-1, with D possibly matching TRBD1 (5 bases). The CDR3 spans 16 residues. Trimming pared 2 bases from V and 1 base from J, leaving 14 bases between. Per germline, CDR1 MGHRA and CDR2 YSYEKL. Here the CDR3 reads CASSQPTQGKNTEAFF. DNA for the CDR3: TGCGCCAGCAGCCAACCTACCCAGGGTAAGAACACTGAAGCTTTCTTT.

The chain couples TRBV9 to TRBJ1-2; a possible D gene is TRBD1 (6 bases). The CDR3 spans 13 residues. Germline V gene lookup returns CDR1 SGDLS and CDR2 YYNGEE. Trimming pared 3 bases from V and 4 bases from J, leaving 10 bases between. The CDR3 region has the DNA TGTGCCAGCAGCGCTGGGGGCAGCTATGGCTACACCTTC. Protein product: CASSAGGSYGYTF. Filled out from reference TRBV9 and TRBJ1-2, the complete variable domain reads DSGVTQTPKHLITATGQRVTLRCSPRSGDLSVYWYQQSLDQGLQFLIQYYNGEERAKGNILERFSAQQFPDLHSELNLSSLELGDSALYFCASSAGGSYGYTFGSGTRLTVV.

This clone is a singleton in its sample. The chain recombines TRBV5-1 with TRBJ2-7; TRBD2 is a possible D gene (7 bases). The CDR3 length is 13 residues. Germline lookup yields CDR1 SGHRS and CDR2 YFSETQ. The V and J ends lost 1 base and 3 bases respectively, with 8 bases between them. Here the CDR3 reads CASSLRGGYEQYF. CDR3 nucleotides: TGCGCCAGCAGCTTGAGGGGGGGCTACGAGCAGTACTTC. Variable domain in full (rest from reference TRBV5-1 and TRBJ2-7): KAGVTQTPRYLIKTRGQQVTLSCSPISGHRSVSWYQQTPGQGLQFLFEYFSETQRNKGNFPGRFSGRQFSNSRSEMNVSTLELGDSALYLCASSLRGGYEQYFGPGTRLTVT.

This clone was counted only a few times. The rearrangement uses TRBV12-3 or TRBV12-4 and TRBJ1-1, with a weak D call TRBD1 (5 bases). This CDR3 has 13 amino acids. The V and J ends lost 6 bases and 0 bases respectively, with 8 bases between them. CDR3 sequence reads: CASRGALNTEAFF. CDR3 coding DNA: TGTGCCAGCAGAGGGGCCCTGAACACTGAAGCTTTCTTT.

V is TRBV5-1 and J is TRBJ2-5, with 10 bases that match TRBD2. The CDR3 runs to 17 residues. V shed 4 bases, J shed 0 bases, and the junction held 9 bases outside the gene matches. CDR1 and CDR2 from the germline V gene are SGHRS and YFSETQ. The CDR3 loop reads CASSTTPSGGHQETQYF. CDR3 sequence (DNA): TGCGCCAGCAGCACCACGCCTAGCGGGGGCCACCAAGAGACCCAGTACTTC.

The rearrangement joins TRBV2 to TRBJ1-6; 8 nucleotides match TRBD1. CDR1 is SNHLY, CDR2 FYNNEI, per germline. The CDR3 runs 14 residues. Trimming cost V 2 bases and J 9 bases; bases outside gene matches: 3. CDR3 sequence reads: CASSERQGRSPLHF. In DNA form, the CDR3 reads TGTGCCAGCAGTGAAAGACAGGGGCGTTCACCCCTCCACTTT.

The chain is built from TRBV28 and TRBJ1-5; D not resolved. This CDR3 spans 14 amino acids. V was shortened by 5 bases and J by 1 base, with 9 bases between the two germline ends. In germline, CDR1 is MDHEN, CDR2 SYDVKM. DNA for the CDR3: TGTGCCAGCAGTCCCCCGGGGAGCAATCAGCCCCAGCATTTT. It codes for CASSPPGSNQPQHF.

The CDR3 loop is CSASWVGWTEAFF. The CDR3 DNA follows: TGCAGTGCTAGTTGGGTCGGGTGGACTGAAGCTTTCTTT. This sequence joins TRBV20-1 and TRBJ1-1; D is uncertain. Germline CDR1 reads DFQATT; CDR2 reads SNEGSKA (reference sequence). This CDR3 comprises 13 residues. V lost 3 bases and J 5 bases, leaving 13 bases between the germline ends.

The genes are TRBV28 and TRBJ2-7, with D possibly TRBD1 on 6 matching bases. V lost 10 bases to trimming and J lost 0 bases, with 16 bases between them. The length of the CDR3 is 14 residues. CDR1 and CDR2 from the germline V gene are MDHEN and SYDVKM. In DNA form, the CDR3 reads TGTGCCACCCTACGGGACACTAACTCCTACGAGCAGTACTTC. Protein sequence: CATLRDTNSYEQYF.

This clone turned up a few times. The chain joins TRBV3-1 (or the pseudogene TRBV3-2) to TRBJ2-7; possible D gene TRBD1, 7 bases. V lost 6 bases, J lost 5 bases, and 20 bases lay in between. From germline, CDR1 is LGHDT and CDR2 YNNKEL (reference sequence). The CDR3 is 15 amino acids. This CDR3 reads CASSSQGLRGDEQYF. In DNA, the CDR3 is TGTGCCAGCAGTTCCCAGGGGCTCAGGGGGGACGAGCAGTACTTC.

This clone was seen a few times. The DNA of the CDR3 is TGTGCCAGCAGCTTACAGGAGGACACTGAAGCTTTCTTT. It translates to CASSLQEDTEAFF. The chain links TRBV7-9 to TRBJ1-1; D uncertain. This CDR3 is 13 amino acids long. Germline V gene data show CDR1 as SEHNR and CDR2 as FQNEAQ (reference sequence). V was cut by 2 bases and J by 3 bases, with 7 bases left in between.

The rearrangement joins TRBV6-6 to TRBJ2-1, with 11 nucleotides matching TRBD2. V shed 8 bases, J shed 2 bases, and the junction held 2 bases outside the gene matches. The germline CDR1 and CDR2 sequences are MNHNY and SVGAGI (reference sequence). The CDR3 contains 14 residues. This chain's CDR3 is CASGSGGAYNEQFF. DNA for the CDR3: TGTGCCAGCGGTAGCGGGGGGGCCTACAATGAGCAGTTCTTC.

The chain combines TRBV14 with TRBJ2-5, with D uncertain. This CDR3 region has 14 residues. Trimming cost V 1 base and J 1 base, with 7 bases left between them. Germline CDR1 reads SGHDN; CDR2 reads FVKESK. CDR3 protein: CASSQVELQETQYF. CDR3 coding DNA: TGTGCCAGCAGCCAAGTAGAGCTCCAAGAGACCCAGTACTTC.

This clone appeared a single time. This chain links TRBV6-2 or TRBV6-3 with TRBJ1-5; weak D call: TRBD1 (5 bases). Germline V lookup: CDR1 MNHEY, CDR2 SVGEGT. Trimming cost V 0 bases and J 11 bases, with 8 bases left between them. CDR3 length: 12 amino acids. Written as DNA, the CDR3 is TGTGCCAGCAGTTACTCATCGGGGGCCCAGCATTTT. The encoded protein is CASSYSSGAQHF.